A selection of T cell receptor beta chains follows, all from one sample in a study of T cells in localized non-small cell lung cancer. TCRdb's table, derived via immunoSEQ multiplex PCR, lists solely in-frame clones and lacks some. The sample holds around 40,000 clones; 65% to 90% are singletons and the top ten take 7.5% to 8%. The sequences come from PBMCs, collected before any cancer treatment. These receptors were obtained from a man aged 40 to 69 with stage II lung adenocarcinoma. Each CDR3 is given with its conserved first and last residue. The order of the fields is D gene, J gene, V gene, clone size, CDR3 DNA, CDR3 protein. The D gene is left open where the match is weak. Where a row states a size, it is once, few, many or the class of an expanded clone; other rows omit it.

TRBD2 | TRBJ2-7 | TRBV19 | - | TGTGCCAGTAGTAGGTCCGGGACTAGCGGAAGTTACGAGCAGTACTTC | CASSRSGTSGSYEQYF
- | TRBJ1-1 | TRBV30 | - | TGTGCCCGGGGGACTGAAGCTTTCTTT | CARGTEAFF
TRBD1 | TRBJ2-1 | TRBV11-3 | - | TGTGCCAGCAGCTCCCCCCGGACAGGAGAGCAGTTCTTC | CASSSPRTGEQFF
- | TRBJ2-5 | TRBV9 | few | TGTGCCAGCAGCCCAGAGGCAGTTGAAGAGACCCAGTACTTC | CASSPEAVEETQYF
- | TRBJ2-5 | TRBV7-9 | - | TGTGCCAGCAGCTCAGGGGAGACCCAGTACTTC | CASSSGETQYF
TRBD2 | TRBJ2-1 | TRBV7-3 | - | TGTGCCAGCAGCTTAGAGACTAGCACCAATGAGCAGTTCTTC | CASSLETSTNEQFF
- | TRBJ1-2 | TRBV7-8 | - | TGTGCCAGCAGCTTTTCTGAGGGTTTGGGTGGCTACACCTTC | CASSFSEGLGGYTF
TRBD2 | TRBJ2-1 | TRBV4-2 | - | TGTGCCAGCAGCCCCCGAGGCCTAGCGGGAGTCAATGAGCAGTTCTTC | CASSPRGLAGVNEQFF
- | TRBJ2-2 | TRBV2 | once | TGTGCCAGCAGTGGCGCTAGAGCCGGGGAGCTGTTTTTT | CASSGARAGELFF
- | TRBJ2-5 | TRBV7-3 | - | TGTGCCAGCAGCTCGACACCCTTAGAGACCCAGTACTTC | CASSSTPLETQYF